Listed below are T cell receptor beta chains from one sample, sequenced in a study of T-cell reconstitution after alpha-beta-depleted transplantation in children. TCRdb analysed the PCR reads with MiXCR anew, one entry per CDR3 protein. In the table there are roughly 570,000 distinct CDR3 sequences, 27% of which are singletons. The source material was PBMCs, sampled before TCRalphabeta/CD19-depleted stem cell transplant. Receptor source: a boy under three years old with Wiskott-Aldrich syndrome, due to receive a stem cell transplant. Each CDR3 is given with its conserved first and last residue. D genes are given only for firm matches. Size is omitted from some rows. Given values are once, few, many or a class for expanded clones.

TRBV20-1,TRBJ2-3,few,12,NA,CSAIGSADTQYF,TGCAGTGCGATCGGGAGCGCAGATACGCAGTATTTT
TRBV28,TRBJ2-5,NA,12,TRBD2,CASQAGPETQYF,TGTGCCAGCCAAGCGGGACCTGAGACCCAGTACTTC
TRBV5-1,TRBJ1-1,NA,14,NA,CASSFSFMNTEAFF,TGCGCCAGCAGCTTTTCTTTCATGAACACTGAAGCTTTCTTT
TRBV10-3,TRBJ2-5,NA,14,NA,CAISLLAGQETQYF,TGTGCCATCAGCCTTCTTGCGGGCCAAGAGACCCAGTACTTC
TRBV27,TRBJ2-1,NA,16,NA,CASSTLVLSSYNEQFF,TGTGCCAGCAGCACCCTAGTCCTGAGCTCCTACAATGAGCAGTTCTTC
TRBV12-3/TRBV12-4,TRBJ1-6,NA,15,NA,CASSLRGSYNSPLHF,TGTGCCAGCAGTTTAAGGGGCTCCTATAATTCACCCCTCCACTTT
TRBV7-2,TRBJ2-5,NA,13,TRBD2,CASSSGLARTQYF,TGTGCCAGCAGCTCCGGACTAGCGAGGACCCAGTACTTC
TRBV5-1,TRBJ2-1,NA,16,TRBD2,CASSLATGGGNNEQFF,TGCGCCAGCAGCTTGGCCACGGGAGGGGGGAACAATGAGCAGTTCTTC
TRBV5-1,TRBJ2-7,few,13,TRBD1,CASAGQGSYEQYF,TGCGCCAGCGCGGGACAGGGTTCCTACGAGCAGTACTTC
TRBV7-3,TRBJ2-5,NA,21,TRBD2,CASSLTGAGAVLAEGLETQYF,TGTGCCAGCAGCCTAACGGGAGCGGGCGCCGTCCTAGCGGAGGGTCTAGAGACCCAGTACTTC
TRBV6-2/TRBV6-3,TRBJ2-7,NA,13,TRBD1,CASSYDRGGEQYF,TGTGCCAGCAGTTACGACAGGGGAGGCGAGCAGTACTTC
TRBV7-2,TRBJ2-3,few,18,TRBD2,CASSLPVSGAASTDTQYF,TGTGCCAGCAGCTTACCGGTTAGCGGGGCCGCTAGCACAGATACGCAGTATTTT
TRBV6-5,TRBJ2-5,NA,15,TRBD2,CASSYWGLAEETQYF,TGTGCCAGCAGTTACTGGGGACTAGCGGAAGAGACCCAGTACTTC
TRBV28,TRBJ2-3,NA,17,TRBD2,CASSPPPSGSGTDTQYF,TGTGCCAGCAGCCCCCCCCCTAGCGGGAGTGGCACAGATACGCAGTATTTT